The sequence of this TCR beta chain was determined in a study of T cell responses to AZD1222 COVID-19 vaccine. General observations from the study: Every sample of the repertoires postdated the peak T cell response.

Clones were read by immunoSEQ multiplex PCR, and TCRdb kept only the in-frame ones, dropping some. Of 110,000 or so clones in the sample, about 89% are singletons; the top ten hold 6% to 8.5%. The CDR3 is made up of 14 amino acids. V lost 2 bases, J lost 4 bases, and 12 bases lay in between. From germline, CDR1 is LNHNV and CDR2 YYDKDF (reference sequence). Regarding this clone: Its antigen is still unknown.

This TCR was sampled from an adult who received the AZD1222 COVID-19 vaccine. This sequence joins TRBV15 and TRBJ2-7; possible D gene TRBD1, 5 bases. The sample consisted of peripheral blood, taken 28 days after the second AZD1222 dose. The chain's CDR3 is CATSRTATAYEQYF. The CDR3 DNA follows: TGTGCCACCAGCAGAACTGCGACAGCTTACGAGCAGTACTTC.